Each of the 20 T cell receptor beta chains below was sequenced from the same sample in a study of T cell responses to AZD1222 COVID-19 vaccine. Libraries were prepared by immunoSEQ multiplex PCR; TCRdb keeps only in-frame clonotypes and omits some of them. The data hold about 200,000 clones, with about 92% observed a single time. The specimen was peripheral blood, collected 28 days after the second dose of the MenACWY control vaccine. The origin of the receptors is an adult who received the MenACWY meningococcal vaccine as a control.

In DNA, the CDR3 is TGCGCCAGCAGCCAAAAAAGGAACACTGAAGCTTTCTTT. Protein: CASSQKRNTEAFF. The chain is built from TRBV4-3 and TRBJ1-1; the D is unclear. The CDR3 totals 13 residues. Germline values: CDR1 LGHNA, CDR2 YSLEER. Trimming removed 2 bases at V and 1 base at J, with 5 bases between.

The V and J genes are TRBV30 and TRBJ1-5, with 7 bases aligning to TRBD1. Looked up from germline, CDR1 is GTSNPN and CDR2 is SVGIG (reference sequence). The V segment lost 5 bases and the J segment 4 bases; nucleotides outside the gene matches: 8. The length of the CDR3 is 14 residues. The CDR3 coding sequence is TGTGCCTGGTCAATTGGGACAGTAAATCAGCCCCAGCATTTT. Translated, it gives CAWSIGTVNQPQHF.

Written as DNA, the CDR3 is TGTGCCAGCAGTACCGACATCAATCAGCCCCAGCATTTT. Protein sequence: CASSTDINQPQHF. The chain employs TRBV12-3 or TRBV12-4 and TRBJ1-5; D is unclear. V was shortened by 5 bases and J by 3 bases, with 8 bases between the two germline ends. The CDR3 contains 13 residues.

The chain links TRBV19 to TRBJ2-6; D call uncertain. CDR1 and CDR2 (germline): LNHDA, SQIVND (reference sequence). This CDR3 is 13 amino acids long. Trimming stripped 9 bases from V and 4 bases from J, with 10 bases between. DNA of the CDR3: TGTGCCAGCGAAACCTCGGGGGCCAACGTCCTGACTTTC. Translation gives CASETSGANVLTF.

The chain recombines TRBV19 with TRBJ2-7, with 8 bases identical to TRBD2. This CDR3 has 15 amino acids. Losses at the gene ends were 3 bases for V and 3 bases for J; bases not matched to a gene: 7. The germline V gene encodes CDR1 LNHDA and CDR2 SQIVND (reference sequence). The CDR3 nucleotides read TGTGCCAGTAGTATCGGACTAGCCAGTTTCTACGAGCAGTACTTC. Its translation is CASSIGLASFYEQYF.

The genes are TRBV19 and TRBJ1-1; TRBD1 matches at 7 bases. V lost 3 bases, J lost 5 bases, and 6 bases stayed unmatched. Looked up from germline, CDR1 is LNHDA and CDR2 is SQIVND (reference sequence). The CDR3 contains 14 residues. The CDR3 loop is CASSMGQFLTEAFF. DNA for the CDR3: TGTGCCAGTAGTATGGGACAGTTCCTAACTGAAGCTTTCTTT.

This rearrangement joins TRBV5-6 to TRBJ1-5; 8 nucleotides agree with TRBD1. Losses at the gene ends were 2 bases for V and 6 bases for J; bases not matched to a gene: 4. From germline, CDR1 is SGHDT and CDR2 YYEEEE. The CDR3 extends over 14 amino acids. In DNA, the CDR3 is TGTGCCAGCAGCTTACAGGGGGTGGCTCAGCCCCAGCATTTT. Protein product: CASSLQGVAQPQHF.

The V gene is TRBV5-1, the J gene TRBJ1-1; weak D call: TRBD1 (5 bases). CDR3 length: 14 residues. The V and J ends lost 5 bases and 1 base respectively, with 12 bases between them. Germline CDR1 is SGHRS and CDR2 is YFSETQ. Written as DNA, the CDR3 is TGCGCCAGCAGAGCAGGGACGGAGAACACTGAAGCTTTCTTT. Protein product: CASRAGTENTEAFF.

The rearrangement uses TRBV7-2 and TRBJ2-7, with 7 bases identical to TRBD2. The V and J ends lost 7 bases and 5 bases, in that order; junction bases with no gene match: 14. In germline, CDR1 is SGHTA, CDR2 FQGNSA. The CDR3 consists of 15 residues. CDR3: CASIKVGGGSHEQYF. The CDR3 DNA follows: TGTGCCAGCATCAAGGTAGGAGGCGGGAGCCACGAGCAGTACTTC. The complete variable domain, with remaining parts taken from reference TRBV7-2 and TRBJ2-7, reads GAGVSQSPSNKVTEKGKDVELRCDPISGHTALYWYRQSLGQGLEFLIYFQGNSAPDKSGLPSDRFSAERTGGSVSTLTIQRTQQEDSAVYLCASIKVGGGSHEQYFGPGTRLTVT.

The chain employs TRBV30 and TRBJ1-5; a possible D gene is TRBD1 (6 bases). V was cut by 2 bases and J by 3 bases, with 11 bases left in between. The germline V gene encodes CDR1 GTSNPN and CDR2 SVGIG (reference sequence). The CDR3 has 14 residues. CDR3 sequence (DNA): TGTGCCTGGAGTTTTGACAGGTACAATCAGCCCCAGCATTTT. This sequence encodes CAWSFDRYNQPQHF.

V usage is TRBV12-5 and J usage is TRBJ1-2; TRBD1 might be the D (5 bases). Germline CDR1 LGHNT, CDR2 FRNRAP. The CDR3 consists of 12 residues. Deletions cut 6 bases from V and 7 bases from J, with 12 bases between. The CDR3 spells CASGPSQGGYTF. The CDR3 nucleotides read TGTGCTAGTGGACCTAGTCAGGGTGGCTACACCTTC. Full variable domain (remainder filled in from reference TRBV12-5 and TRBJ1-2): DARVTQTPRHKVTEMGQEVTMRCQPILGHNTVFWYRQTMMQGLELLAYFRNRAPLDDSGMPKDRFSAEMPDATLATLKIQPSEPRDSAVYFCASGPSQGGYTFGSGTRLTVV.

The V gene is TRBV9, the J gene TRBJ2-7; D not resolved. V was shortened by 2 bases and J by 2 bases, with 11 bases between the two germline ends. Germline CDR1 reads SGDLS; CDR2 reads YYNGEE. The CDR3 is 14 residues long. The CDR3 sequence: CASSVLDGTYEQYF. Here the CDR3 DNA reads TGTGCCAGCAGCGTCCTTGACGGAACCTACGAGCAGTACTTC.

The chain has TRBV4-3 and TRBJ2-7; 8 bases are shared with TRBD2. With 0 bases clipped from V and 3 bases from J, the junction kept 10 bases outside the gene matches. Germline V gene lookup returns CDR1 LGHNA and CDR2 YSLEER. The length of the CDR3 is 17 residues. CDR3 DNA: TGCGCCAGCAGCCAAGAAATCAGTCTAGCGGGCGTCTACGAGCAGTACTTC. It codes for CASSQEISLAGVYEQYF.

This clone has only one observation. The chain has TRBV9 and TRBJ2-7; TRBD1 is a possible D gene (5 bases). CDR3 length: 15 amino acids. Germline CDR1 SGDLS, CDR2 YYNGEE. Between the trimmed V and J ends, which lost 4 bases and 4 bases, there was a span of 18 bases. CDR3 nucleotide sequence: TGTGCCAGCAGCCCCAGGGTTTCTGCCCAATACGAGCAGTACTTC. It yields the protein CASSPRVSAQYEQYF. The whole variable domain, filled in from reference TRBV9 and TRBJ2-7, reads DSGVTQTPKHLITATGQRVTLRCSPRSGDLSVYWYQQSLDQGLQFLIQYYNGEERAKGNILERFSAQQFPDLHSELNLSSLELGDSALYFCASSPRVSAQYEQYFGPGTRLTVT.

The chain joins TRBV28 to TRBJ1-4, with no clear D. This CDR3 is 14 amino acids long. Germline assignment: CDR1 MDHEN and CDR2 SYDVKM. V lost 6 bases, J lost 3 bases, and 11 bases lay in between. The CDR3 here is CASRPGRSNEKLFF. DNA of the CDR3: TGTGCCAGCAGGCCCGGACGGTCTAATGAAAAACTGTTTTTT.

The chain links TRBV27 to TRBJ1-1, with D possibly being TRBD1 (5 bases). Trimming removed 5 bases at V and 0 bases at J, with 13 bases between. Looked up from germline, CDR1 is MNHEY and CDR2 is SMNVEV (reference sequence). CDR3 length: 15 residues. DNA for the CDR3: TGTGCCAGCAGTGACCGGGACGCGATGAACACTGAAGCTTTCTTT. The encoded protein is CASSDRDAMNTEAFF.

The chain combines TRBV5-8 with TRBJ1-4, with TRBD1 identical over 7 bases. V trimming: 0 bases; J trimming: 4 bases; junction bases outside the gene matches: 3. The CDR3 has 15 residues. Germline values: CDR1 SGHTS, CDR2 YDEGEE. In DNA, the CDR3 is TGTGCCAGCAGCTTGGCGGGACAGTTTAATGAAAAACTGTTTTTT. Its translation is CASSLAGQFNEKLFF.

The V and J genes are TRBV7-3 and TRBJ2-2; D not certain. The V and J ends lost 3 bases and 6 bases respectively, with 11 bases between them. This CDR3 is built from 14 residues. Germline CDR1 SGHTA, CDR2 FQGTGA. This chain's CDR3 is CASSFDKPPGELFF. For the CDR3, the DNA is TGTGCCAGCAGCTTCGACAAGCCCCCCGGGGAGCTGTTTTTT.

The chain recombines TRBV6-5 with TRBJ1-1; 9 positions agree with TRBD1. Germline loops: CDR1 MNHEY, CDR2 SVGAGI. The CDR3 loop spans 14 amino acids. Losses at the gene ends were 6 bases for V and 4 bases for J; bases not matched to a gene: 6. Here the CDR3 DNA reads TGTGCCAGCAGCCCCGGGACAGGGCTCACTGAAGCTTTCTTT. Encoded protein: CASSPGTGLTEAFF.

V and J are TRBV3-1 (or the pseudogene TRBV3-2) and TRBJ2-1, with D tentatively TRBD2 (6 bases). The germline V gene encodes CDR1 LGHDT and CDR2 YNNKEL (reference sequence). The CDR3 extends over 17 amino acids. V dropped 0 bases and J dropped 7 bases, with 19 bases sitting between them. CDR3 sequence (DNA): TGTGCCAGCAGCCAAGAGCTAGCGAGCGGCCTAGGGAATGAGCAGTTCTTC. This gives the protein CASSQELASGLGNEQFF.